The clone carrying this T cell receptor (beta chain) was seen at least ten times. Its antigen is still unknown. The CDR3 consists of 15 residues. V was cut by 3 bases and J by 4 bases, with 15 bases left in between. The V gene's germline CDR1 is MDHEN and CDR2 SYDVKM. Described time point: newly diagnosed GD, antithyroid drugs for less than 3 months. PBMC RNA served as the TCR library source. Clinicians diagnosed Graves' disease using American Thyroid Association guidelines. This sample is drawn from a study of regulatory T cells in long-lasting Graves disease. HTBI primers from iRepertoire and Arm-PCR of CDR3 regions yielded the TCR beta libraries. TCRdb called the multiplex PCR reads again in MiXCR, with one record for every CDR3 protein. The sample carries roughly 560,000 distinct CDR3 sequences, around 12% recorded once. Study-level findings and limits: Persistent Graves' patients showed a TCR diversity that was lower than that of newly diagnosed ones. Peripheral blood was the sole material, not thyroid tissue.

The same data also contributed to another study, on T cells in Graves' hyperthyroidism and ophthalmopathy. That paper states: Patients between 18 and 65 years old had hyperthyroidism, newly diagnosed and lasting under 2 months.

The TCR comes from a woman aged 25 to 39 with Graves disease. V and J are TRBV28 and TRBJ1-1; a weak D match, TRBD1 (6 bases). This specimen was peripheral blood mononuclear cells (PBMCs), taken at new diagnosis, from a patient treated with antithyroid drugs. CDR3 DNA: TGTGCCAGCAGTTTTTTTGGGGGCCCCCCCACTGAAGCTTTCTTT. Its translation is CASSFFGGPPTEAFF.